The entry below describes one T cell receptor beta chain. Its antigen remains unknown. The data are from a study of vaccination and CD4 T cells after COVID-19. Broader study findings: Median SARS-CoV-2-reactive clonotype numbers rose nonsignificantly, about 21 to 38.

One entry per CDR3 protein results from TCRdb running MiXCR on the PCR reads. This sample has roughly 14,000 distinct CDR3 sequences; 69% occur once, and the top ten carry 1.1%. The clonotype was recovered from a human donor who had recovered from COVID-19. The material sequenced was CD4+ T cells from blood, taken after SARS-CoV-2 vaccination.

The CDR3: CASSFSSRTHSYEQYF. DNA for the CDR3: TGTGCCAGCAGTTTCTCCTCCCGGACTCACTCCTACGAGCAGTACTTC. The V and J genes are TRBV27 and TRBJ2-7, with a possible D match to TRBD2 (5 bases). The V gene's germline CDR1 is MNHEY and CDR2 SMNVEV (reference sequence). V lost 3 bases, J lost 0 bases, and 15 bases lay in between. The CDR3 extends over 16 amino acids.